One and the same sample provided the 13 T cell receptor beta chains below, sequenced in a study of blood T cell repertoires in COVID-19. TCRdb's table, derived via immunoSEQ multiplex PCR, lists solely in-frame clones and lacks some. The data show about 53,000 clones, almost 85% seen once. Sample: peripheral blood. These receptors were taken from a human donor in a cohort sampled during active COVID-19.

The V gene is TRBV19, the J gene TRBJ1-5; tentative D call: TRBD1 (5 bases). With 5 bases removed from V and 1 base from J, the gap between germline ends came to 9 bases. The CDR3 has 14 residues. Germline-derived CDR1 and CDR2 are LNHDA and SQIVND (reference sequence). This chain's CDR3 is CASSWGGSNQPQHF. The CDR3 nucleotides are TGTGCCAGTAGTTGGGGGGGAAGCAATCAGCCCCAGCATTTT.

This rearrangement joins TRBV27 to TRBJ2-7; 8 nucleotides match TRBD2. Looked up from germline, CDR1 is MNHEY and CDR2 is SMNVEV (reference sequence). This CDR3 has 16 residues. V lost 3 bases and J lost 3; bases outside the gene matches: 10. CDR3 sequence (DNA): TGTGCCAGCAGTTTGAAGGCGGGGGGCCTTAGCTACGAGCAGTACTTC. It codes for CASSLKAGGLSYEQYF.

The rearrangement uses TRBV5-4 and TRBJ2-3, with D possibly TRBD2 on 7 matching bases. CDR3 size: 15 residues. Germline V gene lookup returns CDR1 SGHNT and CDR2 YYREEE (reference sequence). The V gene lost 0 bases and the J gene lost 4 bases, with 12 bases spanning the gap. The DNA of the CDR3 is TGTGCCAGCAGCTTGGTGGGGGGGGCCGCAGATACGCAGTATTTT. Amino acids: CASSLVGGAADTQYF.

This clone showed up just a few times. This chain joins TRBV5-6 and TRBJ2-7, with 7 bases identical to TRBD1. There are 13 residues in the CDR3. Per the germline V gene, CDR1 is SGHDT and CDR2 is YYEEEE. J lost 4 bases, V lost 4 bases, and 5 bases had no gene match. The CDR3 region has the DNA TGTGCCAGCAGCCGAGGGGGCAATTACGAGCAGTACTTC. As protein: CASSRGGNYEQYF.

The V call is TRBV30, the J call TRBJ2-7, with 9 bases fitting TRBD2. This CDR3 has 14 amino acids. V dropped 6 bases and J dropped 5; count of bases not matched to a gene: 11. Germline V gene lookup returns CDR1 GTSNPN and CDR2 SVGIG (reference sequence). The DNA for the CDR3 is TGTGCCTGCCTTGCGGGGCTAGCGGGACACGAGCAGTACTTC. It encodes CACLAGLAGHEQYF.

V usage is TRBV2 and J usage is TRBJ2-3, with 8 bases fitting TRBD2. V shed 4 bases, J shed 1 base, and the junction held 4 bases outside the gene matches. The germline gives CDR1 SNHLY, CDR2 FYNNEI. CDR3 length equals 15 residues. CDR3 nucleotides: TGTGCCAGCAGTGTTTGGCGGGGGGGCACAGATACGCAGTATTTT. This sequence encodes CASSVWRGGTDTQYF.

The gene calls are TRBV7-6 and TRBJ1-1; the D gene is possibly TRBD1 (5 bases). Trimming removed 1 base at V and 5 bases at J, with 8 bases between. The CDR3 is made up of 13 amino acids. The germline V gene encodes CDR1 SGHVS and CDR2 FNYEAQ. In DNA form, the CDR3 reads TGTGCCAGCAGCTTAGGGCAGGGAACTGAAGCTTTCTTT. The encoded protein is CASSLGQGTEAFF.

The gene calls are TRBV7-9 and TRBJ2-7, with 7 bases aligning to TRBD1. Trimming cost V 5 bases and J 2 bases; bases outside gene matches: 9. Germline V lookup: CDR1 SEHNR, CDR2 FQNEAQ (reference sequence). This CDR3 is built from 15 residues. In DNA, the CDR3 is TGTGCCAGCAGCCAAACGAGGGGGCCAACCTACGAGCAGTACTTC. Translated: CASSQTRGPTYEQYF.

The chain recombines TRBV5-1 with TRBJ2-3; 10 nucleotides match TRBD1. J lost 5 bases, V lost 6 bases, and 9 bases had no gene match. This CDR3 has 15 residues. CDR1 SGHRS and CDR2 YFSETQ come from the germline V gene. CDR3 coding DNA: TGCGCCAGCAACAACCCGGGACAGGGGAGAGATACGCAGTATTTT. Translating it yields CASNNPGQGRDTQYF.

This chain joins TRBV5-5 and TRBJ1-5; D gene uncertain. CDR3 length: 16 residues. The germline gives CDR1 SGHKS, CDR2 YYEKEE (reference sequence). The V gene lost 4 bases and the J gene lost 0 bases, with 14 bases spanning the gap. In DNA form, the CDR3 reads TGTGCCAGCAGCCCCTCGCCGAGAGATAGCAATCAGCCCCAGCATTTT. This sequence encodes CASSPSPRDSNQPQHF.

The chain recombines TRBV4-2 with TRBJ2-1; TRBD2 matches at 12 bases. Germline CDR1 reads LGHNA; CDR2 reads YNFKEQ. J was trimmed by 7 bases and V by 5 bases; bases with no gene match: 6. This CDR3 has 15 residues. CDR3 region: CASSSPSGGVNEQFF. CDR3 DNA: TGTGCCAGCAGCTCCCCTAGCGGGGGGGTGAATGAGCAGTTCTTC.

The chain couples TRBV6-2 or TRBV6-3 to TRBJ1-5; 8 bases line up with TRBD1. The CDR3 extends over 15 amino acids. Per the germline V gene, CDR1 is MNHEY and CDR2 is SVGEGT. Trimming removed 6 bases from V and 7 bases from J; junction bases left unmatched: 11. The CDR3 reads CASSHRTGNGQPQHF. For the CDR3, the DNA is TGTGCCAGCAGCCACAGGACAGGGAACGGCCAGCCCCAGCATTTT.

The chain has TRBV2 and TRBJ2-2, with 7 nucleotides matching TRBD1. CDR3 length: 14 residues. Germline assignment: CDR1 SNHLY and CDR2 FYNNEI. The J segment lost 6 bases and the V segment lost 6 bases, leaving 7 bases of the junction unmatched. CDR3 protein: CASSRDRDPGELFF. CDR3 nucleotide sequence: TGTGCCAGCAGCAGGGACAGAGACCCCGGGGAGCTGTTTTTT.